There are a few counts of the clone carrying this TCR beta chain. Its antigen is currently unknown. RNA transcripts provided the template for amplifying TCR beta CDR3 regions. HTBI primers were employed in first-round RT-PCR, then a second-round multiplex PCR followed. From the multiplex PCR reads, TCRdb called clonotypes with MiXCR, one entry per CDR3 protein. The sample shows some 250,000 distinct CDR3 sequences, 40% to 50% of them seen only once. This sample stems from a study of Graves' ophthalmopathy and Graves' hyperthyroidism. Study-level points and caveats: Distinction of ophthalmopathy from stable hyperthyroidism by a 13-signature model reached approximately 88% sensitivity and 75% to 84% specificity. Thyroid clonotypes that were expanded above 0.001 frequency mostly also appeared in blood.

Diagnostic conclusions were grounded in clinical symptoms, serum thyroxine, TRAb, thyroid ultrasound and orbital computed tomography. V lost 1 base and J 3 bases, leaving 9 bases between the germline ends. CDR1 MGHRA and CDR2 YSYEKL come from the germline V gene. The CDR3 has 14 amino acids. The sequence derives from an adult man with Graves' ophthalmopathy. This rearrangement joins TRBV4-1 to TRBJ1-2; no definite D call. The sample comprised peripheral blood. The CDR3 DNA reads TGCGCCAGCAGCCAAGGCAGTTCCTACTATGGCTACACCTTC. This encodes CASSQGSSYYGYTF.